This T cell receptor (beta chain) was recovered during a study of vaccination effects on CD4 cells after COVID-19. Once cultured for 10 to 11 days, the cells underwent separation to obtain CD4+ T cells. Two-dose BNT162b2 or mRNA-1273 vaccination was given to participants. TCRdb's copy holds only in-frame clones and misses some; the assay was immunoSEQ multiplex PCR. The table lists about 66,000 clones, 65% to 80% of them singletons, with roughly 2.2% in the top ten. Of note for this clone: As yet, its antigen is unknown.

The CDR3 is made up of 14 amino acids. The V gene's germline CDR1 is ENHRY and CDR2 SYGVKD. Trimming stripped 2 bases from V and 2 bases from J, with 8 bases between. The chain carries TRBV10-3 and TRBJ2-3; D unclear. The receptor was derived from a human donor who received a COVID-19 vaccine. The specimen comprised CD4+ T cells from PBMCs cultured without peptide, sampled after COVID-19 vaccination. This CDR3 reads CAISERINTDTQYF. The CDR3 DNA reads as TGTGCCATCAGTGAGAGGATCAACACAGATACGCAGTATTTT.